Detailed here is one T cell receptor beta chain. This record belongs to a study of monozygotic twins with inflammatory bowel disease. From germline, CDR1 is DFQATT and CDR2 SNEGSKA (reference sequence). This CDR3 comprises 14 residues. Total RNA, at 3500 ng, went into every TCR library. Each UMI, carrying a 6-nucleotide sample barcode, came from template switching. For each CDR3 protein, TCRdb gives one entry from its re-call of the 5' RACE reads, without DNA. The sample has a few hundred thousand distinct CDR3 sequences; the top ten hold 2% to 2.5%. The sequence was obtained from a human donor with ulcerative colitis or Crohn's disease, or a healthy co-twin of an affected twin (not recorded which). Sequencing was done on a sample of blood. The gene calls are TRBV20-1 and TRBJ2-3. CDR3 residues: CSATAQQGTDTQYF.